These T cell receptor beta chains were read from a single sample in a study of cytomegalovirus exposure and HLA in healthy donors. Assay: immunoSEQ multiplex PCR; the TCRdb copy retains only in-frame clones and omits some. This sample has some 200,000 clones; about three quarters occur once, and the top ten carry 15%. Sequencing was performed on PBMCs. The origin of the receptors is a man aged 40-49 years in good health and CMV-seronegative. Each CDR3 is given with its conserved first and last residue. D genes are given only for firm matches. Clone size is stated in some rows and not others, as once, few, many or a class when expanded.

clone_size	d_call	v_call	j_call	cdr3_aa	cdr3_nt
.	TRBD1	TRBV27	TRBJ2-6	CASSLSGTGAHSGANVLTF	TGTGCCAGCAGTTTATCCGGGACAGGGGCACACTCTGGGGCCAACGTCCTGACTTTC
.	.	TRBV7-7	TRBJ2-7	CASSLGPSSNYEQYF	TGTGCCAGCAGCTTAGGCCCCTCCTCTAACTACGAGCAGTACTTC
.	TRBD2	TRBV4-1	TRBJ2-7	CASSQERAGTKQYF	TGCGCCAGCAGCCAAGAACGGGCAGGGACTAAGCAGTACTTC
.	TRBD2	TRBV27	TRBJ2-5	CASTRLAGGPPQETQYF	TGTGCCAGCACCCGACTAGCGGGAGGCCCACCACAAGAGACCCAGTACTTC
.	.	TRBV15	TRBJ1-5	CATSRAASSNQPQHF	TGTGCCACCAGCAGAGCCGCCAGTAGCAATCAGCCCCAGCATTTT
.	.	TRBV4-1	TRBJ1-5	CASSLDMETQPQHF	TGCGCCAGCAGCCTGGACATGGAAACTCAGCCCCAGCATTTT
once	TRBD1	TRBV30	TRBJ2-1	CAWVQDRQGNEQFF	TGTGCCTGGGTACAGGACAGGCAGGGGAATGAGCAGTTCTTC
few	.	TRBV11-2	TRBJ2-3	CASSLLAQRTDTQYF	TGTGCCAGCAGCTTACTAGCTCAACGCACAGATACGCAGTATTTT
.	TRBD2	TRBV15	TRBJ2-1	CATSRGTSRREQFF	TGTGCCACCAGCAGAGGGACTAGCCGTCGTGAGCAGTTCTTC
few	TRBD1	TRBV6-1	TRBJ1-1	CASSETGGEAFF	TGTGCCAGCAGTGAAACAGGGGGAGAAGCTTTCTTT
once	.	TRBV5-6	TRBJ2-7	CASSLGTGYEQYF	TGTGCCAGCAGCTTGGGCACAGGGTACGAGCAGTACTTC
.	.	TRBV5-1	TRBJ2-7	CASSPGSTYEQYF	TGCGCCAGCAGTCCCGGGTCAACGTACGAGCAGTACTTC
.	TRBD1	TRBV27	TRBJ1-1	CASSFALTGAMGAFF	TGTGCCAGCAGTTTTGCCCTCACAGGGGCGATGGGAGCTTTCTTT
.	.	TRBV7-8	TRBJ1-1	CASSLEGGTEAFF	TGTGCCAGCAGCCTCGAGGGGGGGACTGAAGCTTTCTTT
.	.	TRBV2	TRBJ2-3	CASSLLGTDTQYF	TGTGCCAGCAGTCTTCTAGGAACAGATACGCAGTATTTT
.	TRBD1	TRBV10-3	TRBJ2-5	CASSEAKWDSQQETQYF	TGTGCCAGCAGTGAAGCGAAGTGGGACAGCCAACAAGAGACCCAGTACTTC
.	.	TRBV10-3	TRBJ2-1	CAISESAAGAADEQFF	TGTGCCATCAGTGAGTCGGCGGCGGGGGCGGCGGATGAGCAGTTCTTC
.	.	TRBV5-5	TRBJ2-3	CASSPHPTDTQYF	TGTGCCAGCAGCCCCCATCCCACAGATACGCAGTATTTT
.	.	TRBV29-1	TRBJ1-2	CSVDSGYGYTF	TGCAGCGTCGACAGCGGGTACGGCTACACCTTC
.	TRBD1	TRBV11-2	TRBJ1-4	CASSFGSPQGATLREKLFF	TGTGCCAGCAGCTTTGGATCCCCCCAGGGGGCCACTCTCAGGGAAAAACTGTTTTTT
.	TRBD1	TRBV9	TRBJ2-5	CASSPSGTGVQETQYF	TGTGCCAGCAGCCCCTCCGGGACAGGGGTTCAAGAGACCCAGTACTTC
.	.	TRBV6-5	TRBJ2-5	CASSYEGVETQYF	TGTGCCAGCAGTTACGAGGGGGTGGAGACCCAGTACTTC
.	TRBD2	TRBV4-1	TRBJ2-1	CASSLSGGYNERFF	TGCGCCAGCAGTCTTAGCGGGGGCTACAATGAGCGGTTCTTC
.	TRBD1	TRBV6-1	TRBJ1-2	CASSERTGGLYGYTF	TGTGCCAGCAGTGAAAGGACAGGGGGTCTTTATGGCTACACCTTC
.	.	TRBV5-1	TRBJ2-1	CASSLDRSNEQFF	TGCGCCAGCAGCTTGGACAGGAGCAATGAGCAGTTCTTC
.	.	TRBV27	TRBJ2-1	CASSSGTSGYNEQFF	TGTGCCAGCAGCTCCGGGACTTCCGGCTACAATGAGCAGTTCTTC
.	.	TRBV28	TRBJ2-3	CETQTTRGIGTDTQYF	TGTGAAACACAAACCACCAGGGGTATTGGGACAGATACGCAGTATTTT
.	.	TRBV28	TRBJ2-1	CASSPLLGYNEQFF	TGTGCCAGCAGTCCCCTACTAGGCTACAATGAGCAGTTCTTC
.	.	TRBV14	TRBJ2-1	CASSRLVGLGEQFF	TGTGCCAGCAGCCGACTAGTGGGCCTTGGTGAGCAGTTCTTC
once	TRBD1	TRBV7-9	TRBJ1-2	CASSFDREEGYTF	TGTGCCAGCAGCTTTGACAGGGAAGAGGGCTACACCTTC
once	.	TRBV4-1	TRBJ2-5	CASSQGDSEQETQYF	TGCGCCAGCAGCCAAGGAGATAGCGAGCAAGAGACCCAGTACTTC
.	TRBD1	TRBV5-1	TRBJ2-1	CASSSGQGADNEQFF	TGCGCCAGCAGCTCGGGACAGGGGGCAGATAATGAGCAGTTCTTC
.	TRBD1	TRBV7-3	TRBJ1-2	CASSWTGSGYTF	TGTGCCAGCAGCTGGACAGGGAGCGGCTACACCTTC
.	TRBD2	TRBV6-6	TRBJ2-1	CASSSYKAGRANEQFF	TGTGCCAGCAGCTCCTATAAAGCGGGACGAGCCAATGAGCAGTTCTTC
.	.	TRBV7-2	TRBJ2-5	CASSLGVASPTQYF	TGTGCCAGCAGCTTAGGTGTGGCTAGCCCGACCCAGTACTTC
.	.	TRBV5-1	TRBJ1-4	CASSWREDEKLFF	TGCGCCAGCAGCTGGAGGGAGGATGAAAAACTGTTTTTT
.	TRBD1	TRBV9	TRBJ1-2	CASSVGQGFVYGYTF	TGTGCCAGCAGCGTAGGACAGGGCTTCGTCTATGGCTACACCTTC
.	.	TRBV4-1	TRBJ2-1	CASSQGQGSEQFF	TGCGCCAGCAGCCAAGGGCAGGGGAGTGAGCAGTTCTTC
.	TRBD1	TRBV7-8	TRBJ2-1	CASSVTGSSYNEQFF	TGTGCCAGCAGCGTGACAGGGAGCTCCTACAATGAGCAGTTCTTC
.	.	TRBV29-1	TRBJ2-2	CSAETTGYGELFF	TGCAGCGCTGAAACTACAGGGTACGGGGAGCTGTTTTTT
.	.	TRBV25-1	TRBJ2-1	CASSPKPGYNEQFF	TGTGCCAGCAGTCCCAAGCCGGGCTACAATGAGCAGTTCTTC
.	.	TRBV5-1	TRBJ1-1	CASSSSGSRGTEAFF	TGCGCCAGCAGCTCCAGCGGATCCCGCGGCACTGAAGCTTTCTTT
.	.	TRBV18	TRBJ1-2	CASSPESTANYGYTF	TGTGCCAGCTCACCAGAATCGACAGCTAACTATGGCTACACCTTC
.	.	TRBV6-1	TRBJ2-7	CASSERDYEQYF	TGTGCCAGCAGTGAAAGAGACTACGAGCAGTACTTC
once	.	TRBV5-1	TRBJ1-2	CASHPTGEANYGYTF	TGCGCCAGCCATCCCACCGGTGAAGCTAACTATGGCTACACCTTC
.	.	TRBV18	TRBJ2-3	CASSRSPTSSTDTQYF	TGTGCCAGCTCACGTTCTCCGACTTCTAGCACAGATACGCAGTATTTT
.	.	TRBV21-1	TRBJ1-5	CASSKVGGSNQPQHF	TGTGCCAGCAGCAAAGTGGGAGGGTCCAATCAGCCCCAGCATTTT
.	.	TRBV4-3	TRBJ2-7	CASSQDRDIYDEQYF	TGCGCCAGCAGCCAAGATAGGGACATCTACGACGAGCAGTACTTC
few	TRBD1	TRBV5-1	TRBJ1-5	CASSLTGGFGQPQHF	TGCGCCAGCAGCTTAACAGGGGGGTTTGGACAGCCCCAGCATTTT
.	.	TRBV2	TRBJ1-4	CASSVGVAEKLFF	TGTGCCAGCAGTGTAGGGGTGGCTGAAAAACTGTTTTTT
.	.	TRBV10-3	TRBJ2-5	CAISNRDQETQYF	TGTGCCATCAGCAACAGGGACCAAGAGACCCAGTACTTC
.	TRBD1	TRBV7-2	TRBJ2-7	CASSGQAYEQYF	TGTGCCAGCAGCGGACAGGCCTACGAGCAGTACTTC
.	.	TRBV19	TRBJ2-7	CASSMGTASSYEQYF	TGTGCCAGTAGTATGGGGACTGCGAGCTCCTACGAGCAGTACTTC
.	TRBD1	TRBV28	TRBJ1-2	CASSLLGTGQDGYTF	TGTGCCAGCAGTTTGCTCGGGACAGGTCAAGATGGCTACACCTTC